The 31 T cell receptor beta chains below come from one sample, sequenced in a study of CD8 T cells in Susac syndrome. Reverse transcription used about 0.45 to 1 ug RNA and random hexamers. TCRdb called the immunoSEQ multiplex PCR reads again in MiXCR, with one record for every CDR3 protein. Here the sample spans about 200,000 distinct CDR3 sequences, around 96% being singletons. Sequencing was done on a sample of CD4+ T cells from PBMCs. These receptors were obtained from a human donor with multiple sclerosis.

This chain joins TRBV12-3 or TRBV12-4 and TRBJ1-1; D perhaps matches TRBD1 (6 bases). The CDR3 contains 12 residues. Trimming removed 6 bases at V and 7 bases at J, with 12 bases between. The CDR3: CASRQGLSEAFF. CDR3 nucleotides: TGTGCCAGCAGACAGGGATTGAGTGAAGCTTTCTTT.

The chain has TRBV24-1 and TRBJ2-1, with TRBD1 as a possible D gene (5 bases). Trimming shortened V by 5 bases and J by 4 bases, and 8 bases separated the two germline ends. The CDR3 contains 13 residues. CDR1 KGHDR and CDR2 SFDVKD come from the germline V gene. This CDR3 is CATSGQTYNEQFF. Here the CDR3 DNA reads TGTGCCACCAGTGGACAGACTTACAATGAGCAGTTCTTC.

V is TRBV7-3 and J is TRBJ2-7, with D unclear. The CDR3 extends over 14 amino acids. V dropped 5 bases and J dropped 3 bases, with 14 bases sitting between them. Germline V gene lookup returns CDR1 SGHTA and CDR2 FQGTGA. The CDR3 nucleotides are TGTGCCAGCAGCCCCGGACCCCCTATCTACGAGCAGTACTTC. It codes for CASSPGPPIYEQYF.

The genes are TRBV3-1 and TRBJ1-5; D might be TRBD1 (6 bases). CDR1 is LGHDT and CDR2 is YNNKEL in the germline V gene (reference sequence). V was pared by 1 base and J by 9 bases, with 7 bases between. The CDR3 covers 12 residues. As DNA, the CDR3 is TGTGCCAGCAGCCAAGGAGGGGGGCCCCAGCATTTT. It is translated as CASSQGGGPQHF.

The gene calls are TRBV27 and TRBJ2-3, with D tentatively TRBD2 (6 bases). Germline lookup yields CDR1 MNHEY and CDR2 SMNVEV (reference sequence). Trimming stripped 10 bases from V and 2 bases from J, with 28 bases between. This CDR3 is built from 18 residues. CDR3 coding DNA: TGTGCCACCAAGGCAGCAAGTTTCAGTGGGAGGTACACAGATACGCAGTATTTT. As protein: CATKAASFSGRYTDTQYF.

This chain links TRBV2 with TRBJ2-5; D gene ambiguous. The CDR3 totals 14 residues. The V gene's germline CDR1 is SNHLY and CDR2 FYNNEI. V was cut by 3 bases and J by 2 bases, with 10 bases left in between. The chain's CDR3 is CASSELYIQETQYF. The CDR3 DNA follows: TGTGCCAGCAGTGAGTTATACATACAAGAGACCCAGTACTTC.

Only one count was recorded for this clonotype. The chain joins TRBV3-1 to TRBJ1-2; D unclear. Germline V lookup: CDR1 LGHDT, CDR2 YNNKEL (reference sequence). This CDR3 is 13 amino acids long. V gave up 6 bases and J gave up 3 bases, with 11 bases separating them. CDR3 sequence: CASRPGNDYGYTF. In DNA, the CDR3 is TGTGCCAGCAGACCTGGTAATGACTATGGCTACACCTTC. Filled out from reference TRBV3-1 and TRBJ1-2, the complete variable domain reads DTAVSQTPKYLVTQMGNDKSIKCEQNLGHDTMYWYKQDSKKFLKIMFSYNNKELIINETVPNRFSPKSPDKAHLNLHINSLELGDSAVYFCASRPGNDYGYTFGSGTRLTVV.

The DNA of the CDR3 is TGCAGTGCTAGAGTTCTGGTTTCGGGCACAGATACGCAGTATTTT. The encoded protein is CSARVLVSGTDTQYF. The chain uses TRBV20-1 and TRBJ2-3, with unresolved D. Between the trimmed V and J ends, which lost 1 base and 1 base, there was a span of 12 bases. This CDR3 is 15 amino acids long. Germline assignment: CDR1 DFQATT and CDR2 SNEGSKA (reference sequence).

DNA of the CDR3: TGTGCCAGCAGTTACGAGTCGGGGAGTCAGCCCCAGCATTTT. Protein: CASSYESGSQPQHF. V and J are TRBV6-6 and TRBJ1-5; D is undetermined. Trimming took 2 bases from V and 6 from J, leaving 11 bases between them. Germline assignment: CDR1 MNHNY and CDR2 SVGAGI (reference sequence). This CDR3 is 14 amino acids long.

The rearrangement links TRBV12-3 or TRBV12-4 to TRBJ1-1; 10 bases are a match to TRBD1. This CDR3 has 14 residues. Unmatched junction bases numbered 9, after V lost 5 bases and J lost 9 bases. CDR3 nucleotide sequence: TGTGCCAGCAGTAGGGACAGGGGAAGTCGAAAAGCTTTCTTT. Amino acid sequence: CASSRDRGSRKAFF.

This clonotype has more than one count but fewer than ten. This rearrangement joins TRBV30 to TRBJ2-2; D unresolved. Looked up from germline, CDR1 is GTSNPN and CDR2 is SVGIG (reference sequence). CDR3 length: 11 amino acids. V lost 3 bases, J lost 5 bases, and 4 bases lay in between. The CDR3 DNA reads as TGTGCCTGGAGGGGGACCGGGGAGCTGTTTTTT. Translating gives CAWRGTGELFF.

The chain combines TRBV24-1 with TRBJ2-1; TRBD2 agrees at 7 bases. Per germline, CDR1 KGHDR and CDR2 SFDVKD. The length of the CDR3 is 17 residues. With 5 bases clipped from V and 7 bases from J, the junction kept 16 bases outside the gene matches. The CDR3 bases are TGTGCCACCAGTGCCCTTACCGGAGCGGGAAGCGGTAATGAGCAGTTCTTC. This codes for CATSALTGAGSGNEQFF.

The chain uses TRBV20-1 and TRBJ2-5, with no clear D. CDR3 length: 15 amino acids. With 0 bases removed from V and 4 bases from J, the gap between germline ends came to 15 bases. Germline lookup yields CDR1 DFQATT and CDR2 SNEGSKA (reference sequence). DNA for the CDR3: TGCAGTGCTAGAGACACCACCGGGCCTGGAGAGACCCAGTACTTC. Its translation is CSARDTTGPGETQYF.

The V call is TRBV24-1, the J call TRBJ2-3; 11 bases are shared with TRBD1. Germline lookup yields CDR1 KGHDR and CDR2 SFDVKD. The CDR3 runs 13 residues. The junction had 0 bases not matched to a gene; V was cut back by 7 bases and J by 4 bases. The CDR3 loop reads CATRGQGADTQYF. Written as DNA, the CDR3 is TGTGCCACCAGGGGACAGGGGGCAGATACGCAGTATTTT.

This chain joins TRBV15 and TRBJ2-7; 8 bases match TRBD1. Unmatched junction bases numbered 6, after V lost 6 bases and J lost 2 bases. Germline-derived CDR1 and CDR2 are LNHNV and YYDKDF (reference sequence). The length of the CDR3 is 14 residues. CDR3 sequence (DNA): TGTGCCACCAGGCCAGGGGGCTTCCCCTACGAGCAGTACTTC. Amino acid sequence: CATRPGGFPYEQYF.

The chain links TRBV2 to TRBJ1-2; TRBD1 is a possible D gene (5 bases). This CDR3 region has 13 residues. Germline lookup yields CDR1 SNHLY and CDR2 FYNNEI. Trimming cost V 7 bases and J 4 bases, with 13 bases left between them. The CDR3 region is CASIGVAVYGYTF. The DNA for the CDR3 is TGTGCCAGCATAGGGGTGGCTGTCTATGGCTACACCTTC.

V and J are TRBV7-9 and TRBJ1-1; 7 nucleotides agree with TRBD1. Germline values: CDR1 SEHNR, CDR2 FQNEAQ (reference sequence). V dropped 4 bases and J dropped 1; count of bases not matched to a gene: 3. The CDR3 consists of 14 residues. The CDR3 DNA reads as TGTGCCAGCAGCTACGGACAGGAGAACACTGAAGCTTTCTTT. Its translation: CASSYGQENTEAFF.

The CDR3 bases are TGTGCCTGGAGTGGGGACACAGATACGCAGTATTTT. Its translation is CAWSGDTDTQYF. This chain connects TRBV30 to TRBJ2-3; D not certain. Trimming left V 1 base short and J 2 bases short, with 4 bases between. CDR3 length: 12 residues. In germline, CDR1 is GTSNPN, CDR2 SVGIG (reference sequence).

A note on this clonotype: The junction does not match germline at one end; this may be a read error. The chain is built from TRBV24-1 and TRBJ1-4, with a possible D match to TRBD1 (6 bases). This CDR3 is built from 16 residues. Looked up from germline, CDR1 is KGHDR and CDR2 is SFDVKD. The CDR3 coding sequence is TGTGCCACTAGTGATCGACTCGGGGGGCGTTATGAAAAACTGTTTTTT. Translation: CATSDRLGGRYEKLFF.

There are a few counts of this clonotype. The CDR3 loop is CASSAGQNNEQFF. The DNA for the CDR3 is TGCGCCAGCAGCGCGGGACAGAACAATGAGCAGTTCTTC. The chain carries TRBV5-1 and TRBJ2-1, with a weak D call TRBD1 (7 bases). Looked up from germline, CDR1 is SGHRS and CDR2 is YFSETQ. The V end lost 4 bases, the J end lost 5 bases, and 10 bases lay between the germline ends. This CDR3 has 13 amino acids.

The rearrangement joins TRBV6-4 to TRBJ1-1; D gene ambiguous. V was clipped by 5 bases and J by 0 bases, with 7 bases between them. CDR1 MRHNA and CDR2 SNTAGT come from the germline V gene. The length of the CDR3 is 13 residues. The CDR3 here is CASSFDMNTEAFF. For the CDR3, the DNA is TGTGCCAGCAGTTTCGACATGAACACTGAAGCTTTCTTT.

CDR3: CSVTRVGKNIQYF. The CDR3 coding sequence is TGCAGTGTTACGAGGGTAGGCAAAAACATTCAGTACTTC. The genes are TRBV20-1 and TRBJ2-4, with D perhaps matching TRBD2 (5 bases). Trimming took off 7 bases at V and 3 bases at J, with 13 bases between the two ends. The CDR3 sequence is 13 residues long. Germline V gene lookup returns CDR1 DFQATT and CDR2 SNEGSKA (reference sequence).

The CDR3 is CASTPYGGARETQYF. DNA of the CDR3: TGTGCCAGCACACCTTACGGGGGGGCACGCGAGACCCAGTACTTC. The V gene is TRBV7-9, the J gene TRBJ2-5, with TRBD2 matching over 8 bases. V trimming: 7 bases; J trimming: 5 bases; junction bases outside the gene matches: 12. The CDR3 is 15 residues long. Germline V gene sequence: CDR1 SEHNR, CDR2 FQNEAQ (reference sequence).

The gene calls are TRBV30 and TRBJ1-4; unclear D gene. Deletions cut 5 bases from V and 8 bases from J, with 12 bases between. Germline V CDR1 and CDR2: GTSNPN, SVGIG (reference sequence). This CDR3 is built from 12 residues. The CDR3 region is CAWSAVVEKLFF. Here the CDR3 DNA reads TGTGCCTGGTCGGCGGTCGTAGAAAAACTGTTTTTT.

This rearrangement joins TRBV6-5 to TRBJ2-3; maybe TRBD1 (6 bases). The germline V gene has CDR1 MNHEY and CDR2 SVGAGI. The CDR3 consists of 15 residues. V gave up 6 bases and J gave up 2 bases, with 15 bases separating them. The CDR3 spells CASRPPGHPTDTQYF. Written as DNA, the CDR3 is TGTGCCAGCAGGCCTCCGGGACACCCCACAGATACGCAGTATTTT.

The chain joins TRBV18 to TRBJ2-1, with no clear D. The V gene lost 2 bases and the J gene lost 10 bases, with 6 bases spanning the gap. Per the germline V gene, CDR1 is KGHSH and CDR2 is LQKENI. The CDR3 extends over 11 amino acids. The CDR3 loop reads CASSPTEEQFF. As DNA, the CDR3 is TGTGCCAGCTCACCAACTGAGGAGCAGTTCTTC.

The V and J genes are TRBV2 and TRBJ2-3, with 8 bases that match TRBD2. CDR1 and CDR2 (germline): SNHLY, FYNNEI. Germline trimming cut 6 bases from V and 4 bases from J; bases unmatched to any gene: 6. This CDR3 region has 14 residues. The CDR3 here is CASRLAAISDTQYF. The CDR3 DNA reads as TGTGCCAGCAGACTAGCGGCAATATCAGATACGCAGTATTTT.

This chain links TRBV5-1 with TRBJ2-7; 8 bases align to TRBD2. Trimming removed 4 bases from V and 2 bases from J; junction bases left unmatched: 5. CDR1 and CDR2 (germline): SGHRS, YFSETQ. CDR3 length: 14 residues. CDR3 in DNA: TGCGCCAGCAGCGCACTAGCGGAAACCTACGAGCAGTACTTC. This translates into CASSALAETYEQYF.

The chain carries TRBV11-3 and TRBJ2-7; possibly TRBD1 for D (6 bases). This CDR3 comprises 18 residues. Per the germline V gene, CDR1 is SGHNT and CDR2 is YENEEA. V was pared by 4 bases and J by 0 bases, with 22 bases between. CDR3 amino acids: CASSSLSWGRASSYEQYF. CDR3 sequence (DNA): TGTGCCAGCAGCTCCTTGAGCTGGGGGCGGGCGAGCTCCTACGAGCAGTACTTC.

This sequence joins TRBV7-8 and TRBJ2-1; 10 bases match TRBD1. The CDR3 runs 17 residues. After removal of 5 bases from V and 3 bases from J, the junction contained 10 bases not matched to a gene. The germline gives CDR1 SGHVS, CDR2 FQNEAQ. The CDR3 DNA is TGTGCCAGCAGCCAACGGACAGGGGGGAGGGTCTACAATGAGCAGTTCTTC. It translates to CASSQRTGGRVYNEQFF.

The genes are TRBV30 and TRBJ2-7; the D call may be TRBD1 or TRBD2 (6 bases each). V shed 6 bases and J shed 3 bases, with 9 bases lying between them. The germline V gene has CDR1 GTSNPN and CDR2 SVGIG (reference sequence). The CDR3 loop spans 11 amino acids. Written as DNA, the CDR3 is TGTGCCTGCGGGGGCGGCTACGAGCAGTACTTC. Translation gives CACGGGYEQYF.